These 12 T cell receptor beta chains share one sample of origin, sequenced in a study of blood T cells in healthy people across ages. The second PCR ran roughly 6 to 11 cycles with a sample-barcoded 5' primer and J-beta primers. TCRdb independently ran MiXCR on the 5' RACE reads; one entry per CDR3 protein. The sample includes about 1.5 million distinct CDR3 sequences, 42% seen only once; the top ten take about 4%. Specimen: blood. The receptor set was obtained from a young woman in good health.

There are a few counts of this clonotype. This rearrangement joins TRBV20-1 to TRBJ1-5, with 8 bases fitting TRBD1. CDR1 is DFQATT, CDR2 SNEGSKA, per germline (reference sequence). The J segment lost 6 bases and the V segment lost 5 bases, leaving 6 bases of the junction unmatched. The CDR3 runs to 13 residues. CDR3 coding DNA: TGCAGTGCTTCTGACAGGGGAGGTCAGCCCCAGCATTTT. It encodes CSASDRGGQPQHF.

The J gene is TRBJ1-1, the V gene TRBV7-9; 7 nucleotides align to TRBD1. The length of the CDR3 is 14 residues. V lost 6 bases, J lost 5 bases, and 9 bases stayed unmatched. Per germline, CDR1 SEHNR and CDR2 FQNEAQ (reference sequence). The CDR3 here is CASRHFTGETEAFF. The CDR3 DNA reads TGTGCCAGCAGGCATTTTACAGGGGAAACTGAAGCTTTCTTT.

This clonotype was detected a few times. The genes are TRBV6-2 or TRBV6-3 and TRBJ2-1; 9 bases line up with TRBD2. Germline CDR1 and CDR2: MNHEY and SVGEGT. The V segment lost 7 bases and the J segment 10 bases; nucleotides outside the gene matches: 11. There are 14 residues in the CDR3. In DNA form, the CDR3 reads TGTGCCAGCATACGGGCGGGGGGGATCGGGGAGCAGTTCTTC. Its translation is CASIRAGGIGEQFF.

The rearrangement uses TRBV5-1 and TRBJ1-2; tentatively, D is TRBD1 (5 bases). V gave up 4 bases and J gave up 4 bases, with 20 bases separating them. The germline CDR1 and CDR2 sequences are SGHRS and YFSETQ. CDR3 size: 16 residues. The CDR3 DNA reads TGCGCCAGCAGCCAGTCGGTCGGGCAGGGAGGCTATGGCTACACCTTC. Its translation is CASSQSVGQGGYGYTF.

The rearrangement links TRBV20-1 to TRBJ2-4; D is undetermined. In germline, CDR1 is DFQATT, CDR2 SNEGSKA (reference sequence). Deletions cut 6 bases from V and 4 bases from J, with 13 bases between. This CDR3 is built from 13 residues. Here the CDR3 reads CSADEVGKNIQYF. In DNA, the CDR3 is TGCAGTGCGGATGAGGTGGGAAAAAACATTCAGTACTTC.

The chain joins TRBV24-1 to TRBJ2-1; 11 positions match TRBD2. Germline V CDR1 and CDR2: KGHDR, SFDVKD. The J segment lost 4 bases and the V segment lost 4 bases, leaving 8 bases of the junction unmatched. The CDR3 consists of 17 residues. The CDR3: CATSDRKGLADYNEQFF. The CDR3 DNA follows: TGTGCCACCAGTGACCGGAAGGGACTAGCGGATTACAATGAGCAGTTCTTC.

The gene calls are TRBV6-5 and TRBJ1-2; D gene unclear. The V end lost 5 bases, the J end lost 8 bases, and 15 bases lay between the germline ends. The V gene's germline CDR1 is MNHEY and CDR2 SVGAGI. There are 13 residues in the CDR3. CDR3 residues: CASSGVLLGGYTF. CDR3 nucleotide sequence: TGTGCCAGCAGTGGCGTACTTTTGGGGGGCTACACCTTC.

This clonotype was seen ten or more times. This chain joins TRBV4-3 and TRBJ2-7; 7 nucleotides match TRBD1. Germline loops: CDR1 LGHNA, CDR2 YSLEER. The V gene end was trimmed by 0 bases and the J gene end by 7 bases; junction bases not matched to a gene: 9. The CDR3 is 15 residues long. The CDR3 loop reads CASSQDRQGVKEQYF. CDR3 DNA: TGCGCCAGCAGCCAAGACAGACAGGGCGTGAAGGAGCAGTACTTC.

This clonotype was recorded once. The genes are TRBV30 and TRBJ1-2; D is undetermined. CDR1 and CDR2 (germline): GTSNPN, SVGIG (reference sequence). The CDR3 loop spans 12 amino acids. The CDR3 is CAGDTPLGGYTF. CDR3 nucleotides: TGTGCTGGAGATACTCCTCTCGGTGGCTACACCTTC.

The genes are TRBV6-5 and TRBJ2-1; unclear D gene. The CDR3 contains 13 residues. Trimming removed 2 bases from V and 5 bases from J, with 7 bases in between. Germline lookup yields CDR1 MNHEY and CDR2 SVGAGI. The CDR3 nucleotides read TGTGCCAGCAGTTACAGGGCTAACAATGAGCAGTTCTTC. It codes for CASSYRANNEQFF.

This clonotype was seen a handful of times. The chain couples TRBV12-3 or TRBV12-4 to TRBJ2-1; the match to TRBD2 covers 10 bases. With V trimmed by 7 bases and J by 6 bases, 6 bases remained unmatched. The CDR3 extends over 14 amino acids. The CDR3 sequence: CASTQGLAVNEQFF. Written as DNA, the CDR3 is TGTGCCAGCACCCAAGGACTAGCGGTCAATGAGCAGTTCTTC.

The chain recombines TRBV20-1 with TRBJ2-7, with D unresolved. Germline V CDR1 and CDR2: DFQATT, SNEGSKA (reference sequence). V lost 2 bases to trimming and J lost 0 bases, with 8 bases between them. The CDR3 runs to 13 residues. The CDR3 nucleotides are TGCAGTGCTAGACGGCAGCCCTCCTACGAGCAGTACTTC. Protein product: CSARRQPSYEQYF.